These 5 T cell receptor beta chains originate from one sample sequenced in a study of CD8+CD57+ T cells in acquired aplastic anemia. TCR beta VDJ and CDR3 profiles were obtained from a genomic DNA template. TCRdb fed the reads into MiXCR, producing one record per CDR3 protein. This sample has 250,000 to 300,000 distinct CDR3 sequences, with roughly half found just once. The sequencing sample was made of sorted CD4+, CD8+, or CD8+CD57+ T cells (not recorded which) from PBMCs. These receptor sequences come from a human donor with severe aplastic anemia or a healthy control (not recorded which).

Comment on this clonotype: This likely comes from a read error, as the CDR3 has no conserved phenylalanine or tryptophan at its end. The genes are TRBV30 and TRBJ1-4; D might be TRBD1 (5 bases). The V gene lost 3 bases and the J gene lost 4 bases, with 18 bases spanning the gap. CDR3 length equals 16 residues. Germline V CDR1 and CDR2: GTSNPN, SVGIG (reference sequence). CDR3 nucleotide sequence: TGTGCCTGGAGAAACTTCGGGCAGGGCCTTAATGAAAAACTGTTTTTA. Translation: CAWRNFGQGLNEKLFL.

This clonotype was observed at least ten times. This chain joins TRBV2 and TRBJ2-7; D not certain. V was shortened by 2 bases and J by 2 bases, with 7 bases between the two germline ends. Germline assignment: CDR1 SNHLY and CDR2 FYNNEI. The length of the CDR3 is 13 residues. CDR3 sequence: CASSETLTYEQYF. CDR3 in DNA: TGTGCCAGCAGTGAAACACTAACCTACGAGCAGTACTTC. The full variable domain, completed using reference TRBV2 and TRBJ2-7, is EPEVTQTPSHQVTQMGQEVILRCVPISNHLYFYWYRQILGQKVEFLVSFYNNEISEKSEIFDDQFSVERPDGSNFTLKIRSTKLEDSAMYFCASSETLTYEQYFGPGTRLTVT.

This sequence joins TRBV5-1 and TRBJ2-3; 7 bases are shared with TRBD2. This CDR3 contains 17 residues. Germline CDR1 is SGHRS and CDR2 is YFSETQ. V lost 0 bases, J lost 2 bases, and 9 bases stayed unmatched. The CDR3 nucleotides read TGCGCCAGCAGCTTGGGCGGAGGCGGGGGTTCCACAGATACGCAGTATTTT. Its protein is CASSLGGGGGSTDTQYF.

The chain combines TRBV6-1 with TRBJ2-7; the D gene is possibly TRBD2 (6 bases). From germline, CDR1 is MNHNS and CDR2 SASEGT. The CDR3 length is 15 residues. V shed 1 base and J shed 4 bases, with 14 bases lying between them. CDR3 residues: CASSEGGGSPYEQYV. The CDR3 bases are TGTGCCAGCAGTGAAGGGGGAGGCAGCCCATACGAGCAGTACGTC.

The chain links TRBV2 to TRBJ1-1; no definite D call. The CDR3 sequence is 11 residues long. Germline V lookup: CDR1 SNHLY, CDR2 FYNNEI. Trimming cost V 8 bases and J 8 bases, with 12 bases left between them. The chain's CDR3 is CASQLDGEAFF. For the CDR3, the DNA is TGTGCCAGCCAACTCGACGGGGAAGCTTTCTTT.